The 26 T cell receptor beta chains reported below all come from one sample, sequenced in a study of shared T cell receptors in the human thymus. Produced via immunoSEQ multiplex PCR; TCRdb's table is partial and in-frame only. The table has approximately 580,000 clones, approximately 80% seen once. These data were likewise used in another study, on human thymus T cells.

The sequencing sample was made of thymocytes. These receptors were taken from a boy under two years old with a congenital heart defect.

The rearrangement joins TRBV29-1 to TRBJ1-2; a possible D gene is TRBD1 (5 bases). Germline-derived CDR1 and CDR2 are SQVTM and ANQGSEA. The CDR3 is 15 amino acids. Trimming took 7 bases from V and 2 from J, leaving 20 bases between them. The CDR3 is CSAPVGAPQNYGYTF. DNA for the CDR3: TGCAGCGCCCCCGTAGGGGCCCCACAGAACTATGGCTACACCTTC.

The J gene is TRBJ2-2, the V gene TRBV25-1; possibly TRBD1 for D (5 bases). This CDR3 region has 16 residues. Trimming stripped 1 base from V and 4 bases from J, with 13 bases between. Germline assignment: CDR1 MGHDK and CDR2 SYGVNS. The CDR3 DNA sequence: TGTGCCAGCAGTGAATTGGTGACAGCTGTCACCGGGGAGCTGTTTTTT. Translation gives CASSELVTAVTGELFF.

This rearrangement joins TRBV7-8 to TRBJ1-4; D is perhaps TRBD1 (6 bases). The ends were cut back, 0 bases at V and 8 bases at J, with 10 bases in the middle. The germline gives CDR1 SGHVS, CDR2 FQNEAQ. The length of the CDR3 is 14 residues. DNA for the CDR3: TGTGCCAGCAGCTTAGCACCAGGGGAAGAAAAACTGTTTTTT. This translates into CASSLAPGEEKLFF.

The CDR3 DNA reads TGCGCCAGCAGGGGGGGGCAGGCAGGGGAAAAACTGTTTTTT. It yields the protein CASRGGQAGEKLFF. V is TRBV4-3 and J is TRBJ1-4, with a tentative D call TRBD1 (6 bases). The CDR3 totals 14 residues. CDR1 is LGHNA and CDR2 is YSLEER in the germline V gene. Trimming took 6 bases from V and 8 from J, leaving 16 bases between them.

The rearrangement links TRBV25-1 to TRBJ1-2; D perhaps matches TRBD1 (5 bases). Trimming stripped 3 bases from V and 7 bases from J, with 6 bases between. The CDR3 is made up of 11 amino acids. Per the germline V gene, CDR1 is MGHDK and CDR2 is SYGVNS. Here the CDR3 DNA reads TGTGCCAGCAGTGAGGGGGGTGGCTACACCTTC. Its translation is CASSEGGGYTF.

V is TRBV27 and J is TRBJ1-1; 7 bases map to TRBD1. Trimming took 8 bases from V and 4 from J; bases not matched to a gene: 13. CDR3 length: 15 amino acids. Germline lookup yields CDR1 MNHEY and CDR2 SMNVEV (reference sequence). CDR3 region: CASALSRQGGTEAFF. The CDR3 coding sequence is TGTGCCAGCGCCCTTTCCCGACAGGGCGGCACTGAAGCTTTCTTT.

V usage is TRBV28 and J usage is TRBJ2-7; maybe TRBD2 (6 bases). Germline V gene data show CDR1 as MDHEN and CDR2 as SYDVKM. The CDR3 is made up of 14 amino acids. The germline V and J ends were trimmed by 5 bases and 5 bases, with 16 bases remaining between them. Here the CDR3 DNA reads TGTGCCAGCAGTAACTTGGGGAGGAGGGACGAGCAGTACTTC. It is translated as CASSNLGRRDEQYF. The full variable domain, its missing parts supplied by reference TRBV28 and TRBJ2-7, is DVKVTQSSRYLVKRTGEKVFLECVQDMDHENMFWYRQDPGLGLRLIYFSYDVKMKEKGDIPEGYSVSREKKERFSLILESASTNQTSMYLCASSNLGRRDEQYFGPGTRLTVT.

For this clone: In the same sample, other DNA sequences code for this CDR3. The chain combines TRBV5-6 with TRBJ2-7; TRBD1 matches at 10 bases. The CDR3 runs 14 residues. Germline V gene sequence: CDR1 SGHDT, CDR2 YYEEEE. Trimming took 2 bases from V and 3 from J; bases not matched to a gene: 2. This CDR3 is CASSFRDRGYEQYF. DNA of the CDR3: TGTGCCAGCAGCTTCCGGGACAGGGGCTACGAGCAGTACTTC.

The rearrangement joins TRBV27 to TRBJ1-2, with 7 bases identical to TRBD1. In germline, CDR1 is MNHEY, CDR2 SMNVEV (reference sequence). The J segment lost 5 bases and the V segment lost 1 base, leaving 7 bases of the junction unmatched. The CDR3 has 15 residues. The CDR3, as DNA: TGTGCCAGCAGTTTATATAGGGGGCCGGCATATGGCTACACCTTC. Translation gives CASSLYRGPAYGYTF.

V gene TRBV5-6 combines with J gene TRBJ2-3; maybe TRBD2 (6 bases). V lost 2 bases and J 2 bases, leaving 12 bases between the germline ends. The V gene's germline CDR1 is SGHDT and CDR2 YYEEEE. CDR3 length equals 15 residues. The CDR3 bases are TGTGCCAGCAGCTTCTTTAGCGGCCCCACAGATACGCAGTATTTT. Translating gives CASSFFSGPTDTQYF.

This sequence joins TRBV28 and TRBJ2-5, with TRBD2 matching 8 bases. This CDR3 spans 14 amino acids. With 4 bases clipped from V and 14 bases from J, the junction kept 15 bases outside the gene matches. Per germline, CDR1 MDHEN and CDR2 SYDVKM. The CDR3 nucleotides read TGTGCCAGCAGTTCGGGGGGGGGACTCCGCGTTCTCTACTTC. This codes for CASSSGGGLRVLYF. Full variable domain (outside the CDR3, taken from reference TRBV28 and TRBJ2-5): DVKVTQSSRYLVKRTGEKVFLECVQDMDHENMFWYRQDPGLGLRLIYFSYDVKMKEKGDIPEGYSVSREKKERFSLILESASTNQTSMYLCASSSGGGLRVLYFGPGTRLLVL.

CDR3 loop: CSVSTGEDQPQHF. DNA of the CDR3: TGCAGCGTATCGACAGGGGAGGATCAGCCCCAGCATTTT. The V and J genes are TRBV29-1 and TRBJ1-5; 8 bases agree with TRBD1. Looked up from germline, CDR1 is SQVTM and CDR2 is ANQGSEA. Trimming removed 6 bases from V and 5 bases from J; junction bases left unmatched: 6. The CDR3 covers 13 residues.

This clone was observed a few times. This chain links TRBV5-1 with TRBJ2-3; the D is unclear. Germline V gene data show CDR1 as SGHRS and CDR2 as YFSETQ. With 3 bases removed from V and 2 bases from J, the gap between germline ends came to 10 bases. CDR3 length: 14 amino acids. CDR3 loop: CASSSDLNTDTQYF. The CDR3, as DNA: TGCGCCAGCAGCTCAGACTTAAACACAGATACGCAGTATTTT.

V usage is TRBV27 and J usage is TRBJ1-2; TRBD1 is a possible D gene (5 bases). The V end lost 5 bases, the J end lost 0 bases, and 13 bases lay between the germline ends. Germline CDR1 MNHEY, CDR2 SMNVEV (reference sequence). The CDR3 totals 15 residues. CDR3 region: CASSKDSDPNYGYTF. DNA for the CDR3: TGTGCCAGCAGTAAAGACAGCGACCCTAACTATGGCTACACCTTC.

This rearrangement joins TRBV20-1 to TRBJ2-5; D is undetermined. The CDR3 is 11 amino acids. Trimming took off 6 bases at V and 4 bases at J, with 9 bases between the two ends. Germline CDR1 reads DFQATT; CDR2 reads SNEGSKA (reference sequence). In nucleotides, the CDR3 is TGCAGTGCCCAGCCAGGAGAGACCCAGTACTTC. Its translation is CSAQPGETQYF.

This clone was seen once. The J gene is TRBJ2-7, the V gene TRBV5-5; D unresolved. The V gene's germline CDR1 is SGHKS and CDR2 YYEKEE (reference sequence). Trimming shortened V by 4 bases and J by 5 bases, and 19 bases separated the two germline ends. The CDR3 has 15 amino acids. CDR3 DNA sequence: TGTGCCAGCAGCACGGATGGAGCCCGCGCGGACGAGCAGTACTTC. Translated, it gives CASSTDGARADEQYF.

The chain is built from TRBV27 and TRBJ2-2, with 8 bases lining up with TRBD1. CDR3 length equals 18 residues. The ends lost 4 bases at V and 4 bases at J; junction bases unmatched: 14. Germline assignment: CDR1 MNHEY and CDR2 SMNVEV (reference sequence). The CDR3 region has the DNA TGTGCCAGCAGTTCGACCCCAGTCAGGGGGCATGGCACCGGGGAGCTGTTTTTT. It translates to CASSSTPVRGHGTGELFF.

This clone was seen a single time. The chain couples TRBV11-1 to TRBJ2-7; D gene uncertain. The CDR3 is made up of 14 amino acids. Looked up from germline, CDR1 is SGHAT and CDR2 is FQDESV (reference sequence). V shed 6 bases and J shed 3 bases, with 15 bases lying between them. CDR3 sequence reads: CASSSGATSYEQYF. The CDR3 DNA reads TGTGCCAGCAGTTCAGGTGCGACGAGCTACGAGCAGTACTTC.

V is TRBV7-9 and J is TRBJ2-5; the match to TRBD2 covers 7 bases. The ends lost 6 bases at V and 2 bases at J; junction bases unmatched: 9. The germline CDR1 and CDR2 sequences are SEHNR and FQNEAQ (reference sequence). CDR3 size: 15 residues. CDR3 in amino acids: CASRLSGLKQETQYF. The DNA for the CDR3 is TGTGCCAGCAGGCTCTCGGGACTAAAACAAGAGACCCAGTACTTC.

The rearrangement links TRBV7-2 to TRBJ2-7; D possibly corresponds to TRBD2 (5 bases). The CDR3 loop spans 13 amino acids. Germline V gene lookup returns CDR1 SGHTA and CDR2 FQGNSA. V dropped 3 bases and J dropped 6 bases, with 12 bases sitting between them. The CDR3 spells CASSFRGSSEQYF. CDR3 coding DNA: TGTGCCAGCAGCTTTCGAGGGAGTAGCGAGCAGTACTTC.

This clone was seen a handful of times. The chain combines TRBV14 with TRBJ2-3; D gene unclear. The CDR3 has 12 amino acids. From germline, CDR1 is SGHDN and CDR2 FVKESK. The ends were cut back, 1 base at V and 7 bases at J, with 6 bases in the middle. CDR3 in DNA: TGTGCCAGCAGCCAAGCTACTTATACGCAGTATTTT. The encoded protein is CASSQATYTQYF.

The rearrangement uses TRBV20-1 and TRBJ2-7; D call uncertain. The V end lost 6 bases, the J end lost 2 bases, and 8 bases lay between the germline ends. Germline V CDR1 and CDR2: DFQATT, SNEGSKA (reference sequence). The CDR3 totals 11 residues. This CDR3 reads CSAALPYEQYF. CDR3 DNA sequence: TGCAGTGCCGCCCTACCCTACGAGCAGTACTTC.

The chain carries TRBV29-1 and TRBJ1-1, with 9 bases identical to TRBD1. This CDR3 contains 17 residues. Trimming removed 0 bases from V and 0 bases from J; junction bases left unmatched: 8. CDR1 and CDR2 (germline): SQVTM, ANQGSEA. CDR3: CSVEDLHRGPMNTEAFF. The CDR3 DNA sequence: TGCAGCGTTGAAGATCTTCACAGGGGGCCCATGAACACTGAAGCTTTCTTT.

This clone was detected once. Sequence at one end of the junction differs from germline and may be a read error. The V gene is TRBV5-1, the J gene TRBJ1-1; perhaps TRBD1 as D (6 bases). Looked up from germline, CDR1 is SGHRS and CDR2 is YFSETQ. The CDR3 loop spans 13 amino acids. This CDR3 is CAGSLGGNTEAFF. The CDR3 DNA sequence: TGCGCCGGCAGCTTAGGGGGAAACACTGAAGCTTTCTTT.

The gene calls are TRBV28 and TRBJ2-7; TRBD1 matches 7 bases. The germline gives CDR1 MDHEN, CDR2 SYDVKM. After removal of 5 bases from V and 4 bases from J, the junction contained 8 bases not matched to a gene. This CDR3 is 14 amino acids long. The CDR3 DNA reads TGTGCCAGCAGTGCTTCACAGGGGAAGTACGAGCAGTACTTC. As protein: CASSASQGKYEQYF.

The rearrangement links TRBV7-9 to TRBJ2-1, with 8 bases fitting TRBD2. J was trimmed by 6 bases and V by 0 bases; bases with no gene match: 13. The CDR3 spans 18 residues. CDR1 and CDR2 from the germline V gene are SEHNR and FQNEAQ (reference sequence). CDR3 loop: CASSLARASGYRANEQFF. CDR3 bases: TGTGCCAGCAGCTTAGCGAGGGCTAGCGGGTACAGGGCCAATGAGCAGTTCTTC.